What follows are 30 T cell receptor beta chains derived from one specimen sequenced in a study of shared clonotypes between healthy human individuals. TCRdb's copy holds only in-frame clones and misses some; the assay was immunoSEQ multiplex PCR. The sample has about 650,000 clones, nearly 97% seen once. The naive CD8 population came from CD45RO-negative cells selected for CCR7, without terminally differentiated effector memory CD45RA+ cells. Sequenced input: naive CD8+ T cells sorted from blood. The receptors were sampled from a woman between 25 and 40 years old in good health.

This rearrangement joins TRBV4-1 to TRBJ2-2; TRBD2 matches 9 bases. The CDR3 sequence is 15 residues long. Germline lookup yields CDR1 MGHRA and CDR2 YSYEKL. With 3 bases clipped from V and 2 bases from J, the junction kept 1 base outside the gene matches. This chain's CDR3 is CASSHGTSNTGELFF. CDR3 nucleotide sequence: TGCGCCAGCAGCCATGGGACTAGCAACACCGGGGAGCTGTTTTTT.

Concerning this clone: This CDR3 is also generated by other DNA sequences in the sample. The chain employs TRBV19 and TRBJ2-7; 8 bases are shared with TRBD2. From germline, CDR1 is LNHDA and CDR2 SQIVND (reference sequence). The CDR3 is made up of 15 amino acids. J was trimmed by 0 bases and V by 5 bases; bases with no gene match: 6. CDR3 loop: CASSFGLASSYEQYF. The CDR3 coding sequence is TGTGCCAGTAGTTTCGGACTAGCAAGCTCCTACGAGCAGTACTTC.

This sequence joins TRBV28 and TRBJ2-2, with 12 bases fitting TRBD2. Trimming at V came to 10 bases and at J to 1 base, leaving 7 bases not matched to a gene. This CDR3 region has 16 residues. CDR1 and CDR2 (germline): MDHEN, SYDVKM. In DNA, the CDR3 is TGTGCCACCCAACTAGCGGGAGGCCTGAACACCGGGGAGCTGTTTTTT. It encodes CATQLAGGLNTGELFF.

The gene calls are TRBV9 and TRBJ2-3; D ambiguous. With 2 bases removed from V and 8 bases from J, the gap between germline ends came to 6 bases. This CDR3 region has 11 residues. The germline gives CDR1 SGDLS, CDR2 YYNGEE. Written as DNA, the CDR3 is TGTGCCAGCAGCGTGTCGGGTACGCAGTATTTT. Amino acid sequence: CASSVSGTQYF.

This chain joins TRBV13 and TRBJ2-3, with a weak D call TRBD2 (6 bases). Between the trimmed V and J ends, which lost 3 bases and 0 bases, there was a span of 10 bases. The CDR3 has 15 amino acids. Germline V gene data show CDR1 as PRHDT and CDR2 as FYEKMQ (reference sequence). In DNA, the CDR3 is TGTGCCAGCAGCTTTCGGGGACTTAGCACAGATACGCAGTATTTT. Translated: CASSFRGLSTDTQYF.

CDR3 DNA: TGTGCCAGCAGTCCGAACAGGGTTTTGTCTTCCCGGGAGACCCAGTACTTC. It specifies CASSPNRVLSSRETQYF. This chain joins TRBV5-5 and TRBJ2-5; D might be TRBD1 (6 bases). Germline values: CDR1 SGHKS, CDR2 YYEKEE (reference sequence). Trimming pared 5 bases from V and 5 bases from J, leaving 25 bases between. The CDR3 spans 17 residues.

This chain uses TRBV29-1 with TRBJ2-3; TRBD2 matches at 9 bases. The CDR3 has 17 amino acids. The trim removed 2 bases at V and 2 bases at J, leaving 11 bases unmatched. CDR1 and CDR2 from the germline V gene are SQVTM and ANQGSEA. CDR3 DNA: TGCAGCGTTGAATTAGTGTTGACTAGCGGTTTCACAGATACGCAGTATTTT. Residues: CSVELVLTSGFTDTQYF.

This chain uses TRBV5-6 with TRBJ1-2; D is unclear. Looked up from germline, CDR1 is SGHDT and CDR2 is YYEEEE. The length of the CDR3 is 12 residues. The V and J ends lost 5 bases and 5 bases respectively, with 10 bases between them. CDR3 in amino acids: CASSQEGYGYTF. In DNA form, the CDR3 reads TGTGCCAGCAGTCAGGAAGGATATGGCTACACCTTC.

The rearrangement uses TRBV13 and TRBJ1-4, with a tentative D call TRBD1 (5 bases). Trimming cost V 7 bases and J 10 bases, with 13 bases left between them. Germline loops: CDR1 PRHDT, CDR2 FYEKMQ (reference sequence). This CDR3 has 12 residues. CDR3 in amino acids: CASTYAGGKLFF. The DNA of the CDR3 is TGTGCCAGCACATACGCGGGGGGAAAACTGTTTTTT.

The chain carries TRBV28 and TRBJ2-5, with D perhaps matching TRBD1 (6 bases). V was clipped by 3 bases and J by 1 base, with 12 bases between them. The CDR3 has 15 residues. Looked up from germline, CDR1 is MDHEN and CDR2 is SYDVKM. The CDR3 nucleotides are TGTGCCAGCAGTTTCCCAAGGGGGTCCCAAGAGACCCAGTACTTC. Its translation: CASSFPRGSQETQYF.

This clone appeared a single time. V is TRBV10-2 and J is TRBJ2-3; 7 bases agree with TRBD2. Germline V gene data show CDR1 as WSHSY and CDR2 as SAAADI. The CDR3 runs to 15 residues. Unmatched junction bases numbered 11, after V lost 11 bases and J lost 0 bases. The CDR3 DNA sequence: TGCGCCGCATCTTTGGGGGGGAGTAGCACAGATACGCAGTATTTT. This sequence encodes CAASLGGSSTDTQYF.

This chain's CDR3 is CASSSWETAGGFYEQYF. DNA for the CDR3: TGTGCCAGCAGTTCTTGGGAGACGGCGGGAGGGTTTTACGAGCAGTACTTC. The gene calls are TRBV7-9 and TRBJ2-7; TRBD2 matches at 9 bases. Germline V gives CDR1 SEHNR, CDR2 FQNEAQ (reference sequence). Trimming cost V 6 bases and J 4 bases; bases outside gene matches: 16. This CDR3 is 17 amino acids long.

The chain carries TRBV5-6 and TRBJ1-1; the match to TRBD1 covers 8 bases. Trimming at V came to 2 bases and at J to 7 bases, leaving 4 bases not matched to a gene. Germline CDR1 and CDR2: SGHDT and YYEEEE. The CDR3 spans 13 residues. CDR3 DNA: TGTGCCAGCAGCTTACAACAGGGGGATGAAGCTTTCTTT. It is translated as CASSLQQGDEAFF.

This clone was seen a single time. The chain recombines TRBV5-1 with TRBJ1-1; 7 bases map to TRBD1. The CDR3 is 17 amino acids. CDR1 and CDR2 (germline): SGHRS, YFSETQ. V trimming: 0 bases; J trimming: 1 base; junction bases outside the gene matches: 9. The CDR3 reads CASSLVGRGRGNTEAFF. Here the CDR3 DNA reads TGCGCCAGCAGCTTGGTAGGGAGGGGGCGCGGGAACACTGAAGCTTTCTTT.

The V and J genes are TRBV5-4 and TRBJ1-5; D is undetermined. The V and J ends lost 2 bases and 9 bases respectively, with 12 bases between them. CDR3 length: 13 residues. Germline loops: CDR1 SGHNT, CDR2 YYREEE (reference sequence). As DNA, the CDR3 is TGTGCCAGCAGCTTCGGTGAATCAGGGCCCCAGCATTTT. Its translation: CASSFGESGPQHF.

The chain is built from TRBV11-2 and TRBJ1-4, with D unclear. Germline CDR1 and CDR2: SGHAT and FQNNGV. V was shortened by 0 bases and J by 7 bases, with 9 bases between the two germline ends. CDR3 size: 14 residues. The CDR3: CASSLEAGSEKLFF. The CDR3 DNA sequence: TGTGCCAGCAGCTTAGAGGCAGGCTCTGAAAAACTGTTTTTT.

V and J are TRBV7-9 and TRBJ1-1; D might be TRBD1 (6 bases). Looked up from germline, CDR1 is SEHNR and CDR2 is FQNEAQ (reference sequence). The CDR3 runs 14 residues. Trimming cost V 5 bases and J 5 bases, with 15 bases left between them. The CDR3 protein is CASSPRGGGTEAFF. DNA of the CDR3: TGTGCCAGCAGCCCGAGAGGGGGAGGGACTGAAGCTTTCTTT.

Points on this clone: The sample holds other DNA sequences that translate to the same CDR3. V usage is TRBV27 and J usage is TRBJ2-5, with TRBD2 matching over 15 bases. CDR3 length equals 15 residues. CDR1 MNHEY and CDR2 SMNVEV come from the germline V gene (reference sequence). Unmatched junction bases numbered 4, after V lost 6 bases and J lost 5 bases. CDR3 nucleotide sequence: TGTGCCAGCAGCCCGGGGACTAGCGGGAGGGAGACCCAGTACTTC. As protein: CASSPGTSGRETQYF.

This clone came up a few times. The chain uses TRBV2 and TRBJ2-2; D gene ambiguous. Germline CDR1 and CDR2: SNHLY and FYNNEI. Trimming stripped 6 bases from V and 6 bases from J, with 17 bases between. This CDR3 is 15 amino acids long. CDR3 loop: CASSFGSASPGELFF. CDR3 bases: TGTGCCAGCAGCTTCGGTTCAGCCTCCCCCGGGGAGCTGTTTTTT.

The chain couples TRBV6-6 to TRBJ2-5; tentatively, D is TRBD1 (6 bases). The J call could be wrong; TRBJ2-7 is a better fit for the DNA end. This CDR3 has 15 amino acids. The germline CDR1 and CDR2 sequences are MNHNY and SVGAGI (reference sequence). The CDR3 protein is CASSYSIGTNYEQYF. The CDR3 nucleotides read TGTGCCAGCAGTTACTCGATAGGGACAAACTACGAGCAGTACTTC.

The chain has TRBV14 and TRBJ2-5, with TRBD1 identical over 7 bases. The DNA end is more similar to TRBJ2-7, so the J call may be wrong. CDR3 length: 13 amino acids. Per the germline V gene, CDR1 is SGHDN and CDR2 is FVKESK. CDR3 DNA sequence: TGTGCCAGCAGCCAAGGACAGGGATACGAGCAGTACTTC. This codes for CASSQGQGYEQYF.

CDR3 sequence: CASSLGGNYNEQFF. The CDR3 DNA reads TGTGCCAGCAGCTTAGGGGGTAATTACAATGAGCAGTTCTTC. This chain connects TRBV11-2 to TRBJ2-1; the D is unclear. The germline V and J ends were trimmed by 1 base and 4 bases, with 8 bases remaining between them. In germline, CDR1 is SGHAT, CDR2 FQNNGV. The CDR3 has 14 residues.

This chain joins TRBV27 and TRBJ2-7; D unresolved. Germline-derived CDR1 and CDR2 are MNHEY and SMNVEV (reference sequence). V lost 0 bases, J lost 1 base, and 13 bases lay in between. The CDR3 has 16 amino acids. The CDR3 DNA reads as TGTGCCAGCAGTTTATCGTCGGGCAGCCTGTCCTACGAGCAGTACTTC. The encoded protein is CASSLSSGSLSYEQYF.

The V and J genes are TRBV7-9 and TRBJ1-1; the D is unclear. The length of the CDR3 is 14 residues. Deletions cut 4 bases from V and 1 base from J, with 10 bases between. Germline CDR1 SEHNR, CDR2 FQNEAQ (reference sequence). This CDR3 is CASSSSLSNTEAFF. DNA of the CDR3: TGTGCCAGCAGCTCCTCTCTTTCGAACACTGAAGCTTTCTTT.

This clone showed up just a few times. The rearrangement uses TRBV7-6 and TRBJ2-5; TRBD1 might be the D (6 bases). The CDR3 spans 16 residues. Germline CDR1 is SGHVS and CDR2 is FNYEAQ. V lost 2 bases to trimming and J lost 5 bases, with 18 bases between them. In DNA, the CDR3 is TGTGCCAGCAGCTTACTTGTACAGGGCGAGGGTGAGACCCAGTACTTC. This sequence encodes CASSLLVQGEGETQYF.

This chain joins TRBV7-9 and TRBJ1-1; D uncertain. V lost 5 bases, J lost 4 bases, and 17 bases lay in between. In germline, CDR1 is SEHNR, CDR2 FQNEAQ (reference sequence). The CDR3 is made up of 15 amino acids. The CDR3 spells CASSPPSLTGTEAFF. The CDR3 nucleotides are TGTGCCAGCAGCCCCCCTTCTCTCACGGGCACTGAAGCTTTCTTT.

The chain combines TRBV28 with TRBJ2-5, with D perhaps assigned TRBD1 or TRBD2 (5 bases each). Trimming cost V 7 bases and J 4 bases, with 16 bases left between them. From germline, CDR1 is MDHEN and CDR2 SYDVKM. This CDR3 is built from 14 residues. CDR3 region: CASTLWGYGETQYF. The CDR3 DNA reads TGTGCCAGCACCCTTTGGGGGTACGGAGAGACCCAGTACTTC.

The chain links TRBV6-5 to TRBJ2-1; D possibly corresponds to TRBD1 (6 bases). The CDR3 loop spans 13 amino acids. V was shortened by 6 bases and J by 7 bases, with 13 bases between the two germline ends. Germline CDR1 is MNHEY and CDR2 is SVGAGI. CDR3 protein: CASSLSRGNEQFF. The CDR3 DNA reads TGTGCCAGCAGCCTATCGAGGGGGAATGAGCAGTTCTTC.

The V and J genes are TRBV6-5 and TRBJ1-3; D is uncertain. There are 13 residues in the CDR3. V was trimmed by 10 bases and J by 0 bases, leaving 10 bases between them. The germline V gene encodes CDR1 MNHEY and CDR2 SVGAGI. The CDR3 is CATREVSGNTIYF. In nucleotides, the CDR3 is TGTGCCACCCGGGAGGTCTCTGGAAACACCATATATTTT.

This sequence joins TRBV28 and TRBJ1-2, with TRBD1 identical over 7 bases. Looked up from germline, CDR1 is MDHEN and CDR2 is SYDVKM. The CDR3 is 14 amino acids. V was clipped by 7 bases and J by 5 bases; unmatched bases: 10. The CDR3 nucleotides are TGTGCCAGCACCTTCTCCGGGACAGCATATGGCTACACCTTC. Amino acid sequence: CASTFSGTAYGYTF.